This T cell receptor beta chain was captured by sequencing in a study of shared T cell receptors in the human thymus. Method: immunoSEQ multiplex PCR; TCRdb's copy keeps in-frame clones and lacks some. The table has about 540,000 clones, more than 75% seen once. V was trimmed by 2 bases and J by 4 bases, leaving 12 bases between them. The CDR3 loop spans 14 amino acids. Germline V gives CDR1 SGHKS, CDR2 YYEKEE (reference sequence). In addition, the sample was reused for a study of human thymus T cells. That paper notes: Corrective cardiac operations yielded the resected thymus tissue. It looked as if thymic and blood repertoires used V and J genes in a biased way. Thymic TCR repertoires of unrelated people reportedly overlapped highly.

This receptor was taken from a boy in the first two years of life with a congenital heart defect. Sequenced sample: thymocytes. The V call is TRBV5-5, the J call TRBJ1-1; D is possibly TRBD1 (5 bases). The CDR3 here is CASSLAGGGTEAFF. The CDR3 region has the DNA TGTGCCAGCAGCTTAGCCGGGGGGGGCACTGAAGCTTTCTTT.